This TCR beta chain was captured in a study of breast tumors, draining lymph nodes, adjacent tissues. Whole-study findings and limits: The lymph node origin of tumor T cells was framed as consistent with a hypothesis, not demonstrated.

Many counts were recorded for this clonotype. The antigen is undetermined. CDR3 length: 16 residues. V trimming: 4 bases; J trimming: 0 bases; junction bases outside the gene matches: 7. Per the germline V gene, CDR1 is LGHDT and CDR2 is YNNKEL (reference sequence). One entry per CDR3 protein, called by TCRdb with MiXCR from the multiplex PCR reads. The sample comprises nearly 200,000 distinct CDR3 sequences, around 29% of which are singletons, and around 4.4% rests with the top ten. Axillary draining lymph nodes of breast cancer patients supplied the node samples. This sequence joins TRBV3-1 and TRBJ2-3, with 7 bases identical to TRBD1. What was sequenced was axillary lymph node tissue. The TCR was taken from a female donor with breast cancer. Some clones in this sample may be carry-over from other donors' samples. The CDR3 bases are TGTGCCAGCAGCCTCTCACAGGGGTTGAGCACAGATACGCAGTATTTT. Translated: CASSLSQGLSTDTQYF.